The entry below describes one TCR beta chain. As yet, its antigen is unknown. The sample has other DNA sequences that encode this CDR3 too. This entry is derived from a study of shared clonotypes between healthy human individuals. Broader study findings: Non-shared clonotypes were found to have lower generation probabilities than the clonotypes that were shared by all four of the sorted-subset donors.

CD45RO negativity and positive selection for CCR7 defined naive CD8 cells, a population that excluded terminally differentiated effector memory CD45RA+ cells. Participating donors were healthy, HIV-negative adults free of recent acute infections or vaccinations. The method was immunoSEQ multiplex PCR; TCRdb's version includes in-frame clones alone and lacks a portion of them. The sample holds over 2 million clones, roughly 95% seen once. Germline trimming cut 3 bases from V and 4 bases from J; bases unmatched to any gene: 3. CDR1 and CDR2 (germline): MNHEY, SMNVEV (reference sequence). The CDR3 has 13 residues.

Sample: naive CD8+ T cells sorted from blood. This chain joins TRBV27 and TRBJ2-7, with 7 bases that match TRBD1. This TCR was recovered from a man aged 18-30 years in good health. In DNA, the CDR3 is TGTGCCAGCAGTTTCGGACAGGCGTACGAGCAGTACTTC. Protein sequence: CASSFGQAYEQYF.